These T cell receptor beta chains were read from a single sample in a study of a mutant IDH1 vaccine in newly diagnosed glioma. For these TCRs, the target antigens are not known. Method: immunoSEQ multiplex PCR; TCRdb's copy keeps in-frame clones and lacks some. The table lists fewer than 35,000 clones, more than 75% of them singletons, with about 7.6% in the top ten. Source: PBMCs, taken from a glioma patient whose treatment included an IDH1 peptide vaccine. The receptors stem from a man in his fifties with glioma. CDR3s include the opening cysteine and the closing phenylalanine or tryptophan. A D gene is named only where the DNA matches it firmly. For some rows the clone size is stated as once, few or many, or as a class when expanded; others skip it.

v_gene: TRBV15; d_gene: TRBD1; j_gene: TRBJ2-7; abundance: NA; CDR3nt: TGTGCCACCAGCTGGCGACAGGGGGCTTACGAGCAGTACTTC; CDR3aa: CATSWRQGAYEQYF
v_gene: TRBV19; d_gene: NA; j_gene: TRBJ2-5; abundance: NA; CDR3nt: TGTGCCAGTAGTTCAGGGAGGGGGGAGACCCAGTACTTC; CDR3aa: CASSSGRGETQYF
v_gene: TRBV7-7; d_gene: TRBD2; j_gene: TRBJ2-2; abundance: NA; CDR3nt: TGTGCCAGCAGCCAACTAGCGGGGGCTGGCGGGGAGCTGTTTTTT; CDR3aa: CASSQLAGAGGELFF
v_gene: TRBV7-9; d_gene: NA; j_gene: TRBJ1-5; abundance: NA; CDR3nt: TGTGCCAGCAGCTTGAACAACAATCAGCCCCAGCATTTT; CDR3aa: CASSLNNNQPQHF
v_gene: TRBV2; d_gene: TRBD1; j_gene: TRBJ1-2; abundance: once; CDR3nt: TGTGCCGGCCACGGGACAGGGGTTAGGGCTAACTATGGCTACACCTTC; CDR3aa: CAGHGTGVRANYGYTF
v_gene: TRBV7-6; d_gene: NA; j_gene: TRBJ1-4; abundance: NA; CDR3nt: TGTGCCAGCAGCTTAGTTGTCCCGGAAAAACTGTTTTTT; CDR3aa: CASSLVVPEKLFF
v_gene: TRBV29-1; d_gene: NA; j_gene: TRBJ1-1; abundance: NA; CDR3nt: TGCAGCTTCCCGAAGGGCCGTGAAGCTTTCTTT; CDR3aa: CSFPKGREAFF
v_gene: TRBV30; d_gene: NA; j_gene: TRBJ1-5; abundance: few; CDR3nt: TGTGCCTGGAGTTTACGGGACCCGCCCCAGCATTTT; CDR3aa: CAWSLRDPPQHF
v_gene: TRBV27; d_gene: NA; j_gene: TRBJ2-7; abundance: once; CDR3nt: TGTGCCAGCAGTTTCGGCAGGGGCTACGAGCAGTACTTC; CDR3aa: CASSFGRGYEQYF
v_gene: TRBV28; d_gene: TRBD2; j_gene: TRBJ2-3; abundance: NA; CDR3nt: TGTGCCAGCAGTTTTACTAGCGGGAGCTCAGATACGCAGTATTTT; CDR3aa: CASSFTSGSSDTQYF
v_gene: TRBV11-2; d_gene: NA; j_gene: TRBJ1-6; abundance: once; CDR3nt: TGTGCCAGCAGCTTAGAACCGGGGGCGAGTTCGCCCCTCCACTTT; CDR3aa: CASSLEPGASSPLHF
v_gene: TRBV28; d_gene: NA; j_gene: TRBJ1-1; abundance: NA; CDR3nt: TGTGCCAGCAGTTCTCTAGAAAACACTGAAGCTTTCTTT; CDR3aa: CASSSLENTEAFF
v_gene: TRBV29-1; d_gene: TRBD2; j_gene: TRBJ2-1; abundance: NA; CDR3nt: TGCAGCGTCGTGACTAACGGGGGGGCCTACAATGAGCAGTTCTTC; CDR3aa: CSVVTNGGAYNEQFF
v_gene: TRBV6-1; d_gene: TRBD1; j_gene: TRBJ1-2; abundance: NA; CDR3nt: TGTGCCAGCAGTGAAGAACAGGGGGCTTTCTATGGCTACACCTTC; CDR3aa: CASSEEQGAFYGYTF
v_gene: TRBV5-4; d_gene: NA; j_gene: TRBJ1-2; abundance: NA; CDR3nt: TGTGCCAGCAGCTTGATTACCGTTCCGGGTGGCTACACCTTC; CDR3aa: CASSLITVPGGYTF
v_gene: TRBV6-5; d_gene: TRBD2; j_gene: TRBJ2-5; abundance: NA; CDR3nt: TGTGCCAGCAGGGATGGAGGGAGGGAGGAGACCCAGTACTTC; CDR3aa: CASRDGGREETQYF
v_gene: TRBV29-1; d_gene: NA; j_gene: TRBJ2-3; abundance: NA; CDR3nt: TGCAGCGCTAAAACAGGAGATACGCAGTATTTT; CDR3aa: CSAKTGDTQYF
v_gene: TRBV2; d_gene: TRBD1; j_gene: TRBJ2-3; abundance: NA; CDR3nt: TGTGCCAGCAGTAGGGACAGGAGCACAGATACGCAGTATTTT; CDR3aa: CASSRDRSTDTQYF
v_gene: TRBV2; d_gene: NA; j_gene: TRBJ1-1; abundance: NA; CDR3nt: TGTGCCAGCAGCCTCGATACTGAAGCTTTCTTT; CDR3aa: CASSLDTEAFF
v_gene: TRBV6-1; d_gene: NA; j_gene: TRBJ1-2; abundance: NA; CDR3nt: TGTGCCAGCAGTCGAGGGCAGGGAGTTAACTATGGCTACACCTTC; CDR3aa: CASSRGQGVNYGYTF
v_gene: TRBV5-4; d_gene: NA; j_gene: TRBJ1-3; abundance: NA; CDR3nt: TGTGCCAGCAGCGCCCAACAGGGAAACACCATATATTTT; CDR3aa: CASSAQQGNTIYF
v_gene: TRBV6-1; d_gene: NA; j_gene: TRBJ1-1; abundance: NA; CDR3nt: TGTGCCAGCAGACGAGGAGGTTGGGTTTTCTTT; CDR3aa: CASRRGGWVFF
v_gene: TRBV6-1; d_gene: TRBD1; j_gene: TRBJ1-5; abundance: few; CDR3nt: TGTGCCAGCAGTGCGGAGGGGGCCAACAATCAGCCCCAGCATTTT; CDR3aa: CASSAEGANNQPQHF
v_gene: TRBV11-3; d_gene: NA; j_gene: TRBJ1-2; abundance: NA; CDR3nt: TGTGCCAGCAGCTTATTGGCAGGACGAGGCTACACCTTC; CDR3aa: CASSLLAGRGYTF
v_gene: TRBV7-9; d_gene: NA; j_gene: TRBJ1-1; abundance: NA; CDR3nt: TGTGCCAGCAGCCCCCCGGCCGGTACTGAAGCTTTCTTT; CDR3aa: CASSPPAGTEAFF
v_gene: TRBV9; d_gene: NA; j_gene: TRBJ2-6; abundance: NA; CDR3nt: TGTGCCAGCAGCGTCCCCCGAGAGGGGGGCGGTGGGGCCAACGTCCTGACTTTC; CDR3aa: CASSVPREGGGGANVLTF
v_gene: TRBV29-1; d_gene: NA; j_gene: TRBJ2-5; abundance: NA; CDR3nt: TGCGGCGTTGAGGACAGATCGTACCAAGAGACCCAGTACTTC; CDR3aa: CGVEDRSYQETQYF
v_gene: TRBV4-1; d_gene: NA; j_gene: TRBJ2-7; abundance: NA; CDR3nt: TGCGCCAGCAGCCAGTTCCCAGGGCAGGGTTTCCACGAGCAGTACTTC; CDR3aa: CASSQFPGQGFHEQYF
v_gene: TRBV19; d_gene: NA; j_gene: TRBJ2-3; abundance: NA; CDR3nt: TGTGCCAGTAGTCCAGTTCACGTCCTGAGCACAGATACGCAGTATTTT; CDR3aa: CASSPVHVLSTDTQYF
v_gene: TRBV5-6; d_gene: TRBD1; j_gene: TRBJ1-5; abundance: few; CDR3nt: TGTGCCAGCAGCCGGACAGGGGGCAATCAGCCCCAGCATTTT; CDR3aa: CASSRTGGNQPQHF
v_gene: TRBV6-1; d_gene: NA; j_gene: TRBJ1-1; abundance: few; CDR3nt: TGTGCCAGCAGTGACCCGGGGTCGGGGGCGAGGGAAGCTTTCTTT; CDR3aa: CASSDPGSGAREAFF
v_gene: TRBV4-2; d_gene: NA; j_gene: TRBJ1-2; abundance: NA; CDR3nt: TGTGCCAGCAGCCAAGGGCCCCTCAACTATGGCTACACCTTC; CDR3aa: CASSQGPLNYGYTF
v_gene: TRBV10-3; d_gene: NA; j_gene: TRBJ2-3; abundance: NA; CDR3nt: TGTGCCATCGGTAGCGGAATTACAGATACGCAGTATTTT; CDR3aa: CAIGSGITDTQYF
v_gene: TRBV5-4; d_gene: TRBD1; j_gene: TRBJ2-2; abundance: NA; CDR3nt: TGTGCCAGCAGCTTCCCGGGACAGGGTTCGACCGGGGAGCTGTTTTTT; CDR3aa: CASSFPGQGSTGELFF
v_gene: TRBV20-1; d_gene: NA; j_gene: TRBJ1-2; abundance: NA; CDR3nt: TGCAGTGCACGCTATGGCTACACCTTC; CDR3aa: CSARYGYTF
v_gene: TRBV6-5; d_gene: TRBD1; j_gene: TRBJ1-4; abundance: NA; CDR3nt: TGTGCCACTAAAACAGGGGGAGGTGAAAAACTGTTTTTT; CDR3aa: CATKTGGGEKLFF
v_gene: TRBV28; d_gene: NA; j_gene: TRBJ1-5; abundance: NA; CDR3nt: TGTGCCAGCAGTTTGACTGCCAGTCTGAATCAGCCCCAGCATTTT; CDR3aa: CASSLTASLNQPQHF
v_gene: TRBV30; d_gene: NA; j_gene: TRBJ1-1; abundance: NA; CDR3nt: TGTGCCTGGAGTTGGTGGGGCCTGGGCACTGAAGCTTTCTTT; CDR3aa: CAWSWWGLGTEAFF
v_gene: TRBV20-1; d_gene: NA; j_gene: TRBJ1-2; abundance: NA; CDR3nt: TGCAGTGCTAGGGGGTCGAAGAGCTACACCTTC; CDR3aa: CSARGSKSYTF
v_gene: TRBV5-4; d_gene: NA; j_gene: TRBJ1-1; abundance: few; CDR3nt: TGTGCCAGCAGCTTGGAGTCGAACACTGAAGCTTTCTTT; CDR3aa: CASSLESNTEAFF
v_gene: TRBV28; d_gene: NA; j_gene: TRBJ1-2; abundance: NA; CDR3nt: TGTGCCAGCAGTTTTCGGGGCGACTATGGCTACACCTTC; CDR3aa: CASSFRGDYGYTF
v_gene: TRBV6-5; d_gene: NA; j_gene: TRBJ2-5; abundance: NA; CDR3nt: TGTGCCAGCAGTTTCTTGCAGGGCCAAGAGACCCAGTACTTC; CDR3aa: CASSFLQGQETQYF
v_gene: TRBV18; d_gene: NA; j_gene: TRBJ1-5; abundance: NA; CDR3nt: TGTGCCAGCTCAGACGGGACGAATCAGCCCCAGCATTTT; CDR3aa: CASSDGTNQPQHF
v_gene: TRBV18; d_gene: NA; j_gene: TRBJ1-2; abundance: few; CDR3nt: TGTGCCAGCTCACCGAGGGGATCGGATGGCTACACCTTC; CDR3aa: CASSPRGSDGYTF
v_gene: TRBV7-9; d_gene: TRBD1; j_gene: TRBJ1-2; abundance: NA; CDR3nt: TGTGCCAGCAGCTACCGGACAGGCCGTAACTATGGCTACACCTTC; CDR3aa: CASSYRTGRNYGYTF
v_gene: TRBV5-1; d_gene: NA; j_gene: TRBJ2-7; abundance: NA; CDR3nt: TGCGCCAGCAGCCCCCGGGGGGACAGCTCCTACGAGCAGTACTTC; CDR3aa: CASSPRGDSSYEQYF
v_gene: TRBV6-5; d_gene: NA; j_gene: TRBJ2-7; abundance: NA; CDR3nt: TGTGCCAGCAGTTACGCCGTGGGAGAGTCCTACGAGCAGTACTTC; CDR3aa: CASSYAVGESYEQYF
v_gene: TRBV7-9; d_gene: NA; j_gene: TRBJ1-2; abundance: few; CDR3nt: TGTGCCAGCAGCTCTTACCTGACAGAAGCTAACTATGGCTACACCTTC; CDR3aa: CASSSYLTEANYGYTF
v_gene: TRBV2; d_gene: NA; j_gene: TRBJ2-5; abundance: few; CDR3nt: TGTGCCAGCACTTTACAGCTTACCCAAGAGACCCAGTACTTC; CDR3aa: CASTLQLTQETQYF
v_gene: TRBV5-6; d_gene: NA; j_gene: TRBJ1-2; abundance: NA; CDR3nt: TGTGCCAGCAGCTTGGTTCGGCAGTCCTATGGCTACACCTTC; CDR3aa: CASSLVRQSYGYTF
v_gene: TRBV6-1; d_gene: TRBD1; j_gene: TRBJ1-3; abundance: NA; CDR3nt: TGTGCCAGCAGTGTGACAGGGGCTTACTCTGGAAACACCATATATTTT; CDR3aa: CASSVTGAYSGNTIYF
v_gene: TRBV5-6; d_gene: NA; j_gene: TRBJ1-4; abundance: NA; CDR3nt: TGTGCCAGCAGACAAAGCTTTGCAACTAATGAAAAACTGTTTTTT; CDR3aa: CASRQSFATNEKLFF
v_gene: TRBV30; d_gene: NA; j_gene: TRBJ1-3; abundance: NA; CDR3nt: TGTGCCTGGAGTGAGAACACCATATATTTT; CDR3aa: CAWSENTIYF
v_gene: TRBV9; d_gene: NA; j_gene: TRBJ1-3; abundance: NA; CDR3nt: TGTGCCAGCAGCGTCGGGACGGCGTCGCTCTCTGGAAACACCATATATTTT; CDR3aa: CASSVGTASLSGNTIYF
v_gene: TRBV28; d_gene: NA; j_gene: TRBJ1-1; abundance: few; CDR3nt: TGTGCCAGCAGTCCCCCCGGGGGTGAAACTGAAGCTTTCTTT; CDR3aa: CASSPPGGETEAFF
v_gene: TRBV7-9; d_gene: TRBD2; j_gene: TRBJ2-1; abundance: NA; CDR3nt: TGTGCCAGCATCCACGGACTAGCTGCATCCTACAATGAGCAGTTCTTC; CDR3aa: CASIHGLAASYNEQFF
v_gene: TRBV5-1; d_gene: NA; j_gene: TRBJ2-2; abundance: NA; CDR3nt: TGCGCCAGCAGCTTGAGAGGGTATAGTGGCGGGGAGCTGTTTTTT; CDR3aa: CASSLRGYSGGELFF